The 25 T cell receptor beta chains below all came from one sample that was sequenced in a study of molecular identifiers for immune sequencing clone quantification (dated by TCRdb to the late 2010s). Library generation was performed with PCR. Data came from a NextSeq 500. TCRdb ran its own pipeline on the public reads, namely fastp trimming at Q25 and MiXCR clone calling, and kept in-frame beta chains. Entries are consolidated by CDR3 protein sequence, retaining the most common genes and DNA. Here the sample has nearly 650,000 distinct CDR3 sequences; less than 30% occur a single time. In total, the top ten clones hold 0.78% of the sample. Material for sequencing was naive CD8+ T cells from blood, with Jurkat cell RNA spiked in. Per the publication, the cell subset or site label means: FACS-sorted CD8+CD4-CCR7+CD45RA+ naive T cells. Every receptor here comes from a human donor in good health. Some libraries in this study had Jurkat cell RNA spiked in.

The chain recombines TRBV7-9 with TRBJ2-1; TRBD2 aligns across 8 bases. The V and J ends lost 6 bases and 8 bases, in that order; junction bases with no gene match: 15. Germline CDR1 is SEHNR and CDR2 is FQNEAQ (reference sequence). This CDR3 has 16 residues. CDR3 amino acids: CASRAKYGGAADEQFF. As DNA, the CDR3 is TGTGCCAGCAGAGCCAAGTACGGGGGGGCGGCCGATGAGCAGTTCTTC.

This clonotype was counted a few times. The V and J genes are TRBV10-3 and TRBJ2-5; tentatively, D is TRBD1 (6 bases). Per the germline V gene, CDR1 is ENHRY and CDR2 is SYGVKD. The CDR3 runs to 13 residues. V was pared by 6 bases and J by 5 bases, with 13 bases between. CDR3 residues: CAISTGSGETQYF. CDR3 coding DNA: TGTGCCATCAGCACAGGGTCCGGGGAGACCCAGTACTTC.

The chain is built from TRBV12-5 and TRBJ1-1, with D possibly TRBD1 on 5 matching bases. The CDR3 covers 15 residues. Trimming shortened V by 0 bases and J by 5 bases, and 13 bases separated the two germline ends. CDR1 LGHNT and CDR2 FRNRAP come from the germline V gene. CDR3 sequence: CASGLVGVSGTEAFF. The CDR3 DNA sequence: TGTGCTAGTGGTTTGGTAGGGGTTTCGGGAACTGAAGCTTTCTTT.

This clonotype appeared many times. The V gene is TRBV6-2 or TRBV6-3, the J gene TRBJ1-1; D call uncertain. Germline assignment: CDR1 MNHEY and CDR2 SVGEGT. The CDR3 covers 13 residues. Trimming cost V 2 bases and J 1 base, with 5 bases left between them. The CDR3 reads CASSYGWNTEAFF. CDR3 nucleotide sequence: TGTGCCAGCAGTTACGGTTGGAACACTGAAGCTTTCTTT.

The table lists this clonotype with a few counts. V is TRBV5-6 and J is TRBJ2-7; 8 bases line up with TRBD1. Germline V gene lookup returns CDR1 SGHDT and CDR2 YYEEEE. CDR3 length: 13 residues. The ends lost 5 bases at V and 3 bases at J; junction bases unmatched: 4. The CDR3 reads CASRGTGDYEQYF. CDR3 nucleotides: TGTGCCAGCAGGGGGACAGGAGACTACGAGCAGTACTTC.

This clonotype was seen a few times. The rearrangement links TRBV27 to TRBJ2-3; D may be TRBD1 or TRBD2 (5 bases each). Germline V gene lookup returns CDR1 MNHEY and CDR2 SMNVEV (reference sequence). Trimming left V 5 bases short and J 2 bases short, with 17 bases between. This CDR3 is 16 amino acids long. The CDR3 protein is CASSNGAYKLTDTQYF. The CDR3 bases are TGTGCCAGCAGTAACGGGGCATACAAACTCACAGATACGCAGTATTTT.

The chain links TRBV19 to TRBJ1-2, with D perhaps matching TRBD1 (5 bases). CDR3 length equals 13 residues. Per germline, CDR1 LNHDA and CDR2 SQIVND (reference sequence). Trimming removed 5 bases at V and 4 bases at J, with 11 bases between. This chain's CDR3 is CASSWDGPYGYTF. The CDR3 bases are TGTGCCAGTAGTTGGGACGGACCCTATGGCTACACCTTC.

This clonotype was counted ten times or more. The genes are TRBV7-6 and TRBJ2-4; D gene unclear. Germline V gives CDR1 SGHVS, CDR2 FNYEAQ. V dropped 5 bases and J dropped 0 bases, with 23 bases sitting between them. The CDR3 contains 19 residues. In DNA, the CDR3 is TGTGCCAGCAGCCAAAGACCCCATTCCAGAGAAATAGCCAAAAACATTCAGTACTTC. Its translation: CASSQRPHSREIAKNIQYF.

In the case of this clonotype: This may arise from a read error, as a much more abundant clone is one base away. Because it lacks the conserved phenylalanine or tryptophan at the end, this CDR3 is likely a read error. The chain combines TRBV4-3 with TRBJ2-3; D unresolved. Germline loops: CDR1 LGHNA, CDR2 YSLEER. Trimming took 0 bases from V and 2 from J, leaving 9 bases between them. The CDR3 totals 15 residues. CDR3 amino acids: CASSQEYYLTDTQYL. CDR3 in DNA: TGCGCCAGCAGCCAAGAGTATTACCTCACAGATACGCAGTATTTA.

With regard to this clonotype: The germline gene is not matched at one end of the junction; a read error may be the cause. DNA for the CDR3: TGTGCCACCAGTGATTTCGGGACATACACCGGGGAGCTGTCTTTT. Its translation: CATSDFGTYTGELSF. V is TRBV24-1 and J is TRBJ2-2; tentatively, D is TRBD1 (6 bases). The CDR3 runs 15 residues. Germline V lookup: CDR1 KGHDR, CDR2 SFDVKD.

Concerning this clonotype: Being one base from a much bigger clone, this may be a read error. The rearrangement uses TRBV5-1 and TRBJ2-3; the D gene could be TRBD1 or TRBD2 (6 bases each). CDR1 is SGHRS and CDR2 is YFSETQ in the germline V gene. The CDR3 has 15 residues. In DNA, the CDR3 is TGCGCCAGCAGCTTGGAGGAGGGGGTCTCAGATACGCAGTGTTTT. It codes for CASSLEEGVSDTQCF.

This clonotype was seen at least ten times. The J gene is TRBJ2-2, the V gene TRBV3-1; perhaps TRBD2 as D (5 bases). V was clipped by 1 base and J by 7 bases, with 13 bases between them. The CDR3 covers 15 residues. The germline gives CDR1 LGHDT, CDR2 YNNKEL (reference sequence). The CDR3 nucleotides are TGTGCCAGCAGCCAAGCGGGTTCGGGAATCGGGGAGCTGTTTTTT. Translating gives CASSQAGSGIGELFF. The whole variable domain, filled in from reference TRBV3-1 and TRBJ2-2, reads DTAVSQTPKYLVTQMGNDKSIKCEQNLGHDTMYWYKQDSKKFLKIMFSYNNKELIINETVPNRFSPKSPDKAHLNLHINSLELGDSAVYFCASSQAGSGIGELFFGEGSRLTVL.

In regard to this clonotype: A much larger clone sits a single nucleotide away, making a read error possible. The V gene is TRBV7-2, the J gene TRBJ2-7; perhaps TRBD1 as D (7 bases). The CDR3 extends over 14 amino acids. CDR1 SGHTA and CDR2 FQGNSA come from the germline V gene. Trimming took 8 bases from V and 5 from J, leaving 19 bases between them. CDR3 sequence: CASRPRDSSNEQYF. In DNA form, the CDR3 reads TGTGCCAGCCGTCCGCGGGACAGCAGCAACGAGCAGTACTTC.

This clonotype was counted between two and nine times. Relative to the germline gene, one junction end is altered; a read error may explain this. The rearrangement uses TRBV5-3 and TRBJ1-2; D remains unclear. TRBV5-3 is annotated as an ORF whose role is uncertain. The CDR3 has 14 amino acids. CDR3 sequence: CASSFPSEDYGYTF. The CDR3 DNA reads as TGTGCCAGCAGCTTTCCCTCAGAGGACTATGGCTACACCTTC.

This clonotype was picked up many times. Because it lacks the conserved phenylalanine or tryptophan at the end, this CDR3 is likely a read error. The limits of the CDR3 on the DNA are not certain, so only TCRdb's listed CDR3 is given. This chain uses TRBV12-5 with TRBJ2-7; TRBD2, as called in the table, went unchecked against the DNA. Germline CDR1 LGHNT, CDR2 FRNRAP. The CDR3 spans 12 amino acids, including both terminal residues. CDR3 residues: CASGLSGGPPAL.

This clonotype has more than one count but fewer than ten. One end of the junction fails to match germline, which may point to a read error. The chain couples TRBV11-2 to TRBJ1-6, with D perhaps TRBD1 (6 bases). The CDR3 consists of 16 residues. The germline V gene encodes CDR1 SGHAT and CDR2 FQNNGV. As DNA, the CDR3 is TGTGCCAGCAGCTTAGCGGACAGCTCCTATTATTCACCCCTCCACTTT. Translating it yields CASSLADSSYYSPLHF.

This clonotype was counted between two and nine times. This chain links TRBV27 with TRBJ2-7; TRBD2 aligns across 14 bases. The V and J ends lost 8 bases and 4 bases, in that order; junction bases with no gene match: 7. The CDR3 covers 15 residues. Per the germline V gene, CDR1 is MNHEY and CDR2 is SMNVEV (reference sequence). CDR3 loop: CASGGLAGVRYEQYF. Written as DNA, the CDR3 is TGTGCCAGCGGGGGACTAGCGGGAGTCAGGTACGAGCAGTACTTC.

This clonotype was observed at least ten times. The gene calls are TRBV5-1 and TRBJ2-7; D is ambiguous. The CDR3 is 15 residues long. Germline V gene lookup returns CDR1 SGHRS and CDR2 YFSETQ. The V end was cut by 0 bases, the J end by 6 bases, with 16 bases between. CDR3: CASSLEFDTSIEQYF. In nucleotides, the CDR3 is TGCGCCAGCAGCTTGGAATTCGACACGTCCATCGAGCAGTACTTC.

There are a few counts of this clonotype. V gene TRBV4-3 combines with J gene TRBJ1-4, with 7 bases that match TRBD1. This CDR3 is built from 17 residues. V was clipped by 0 bases and J by 6 bases; unmatched bases: 10. Germline V CDR1 and CDR2: LGHNA, YSLEER. In DNA, the CDR3 is TGCGCCAGCAGCCAAGATAGGTTTAGTACAGGGGATGAAAAACTGTTTTTT. Residues: CASSQDRFSTGDEKLFF.

This clonotype was recorded at least ten times. The V call is TRBV4-3, the J call TRBJ2-7; possibly TRBD2 for D (6 bases). Trimming left V 1 base short and J 2 bases short, with 15 bases between. Germline lookup yields CDR1 LGHNA and CDR2 YSLEER. CDR3 size: 16 residues. CDR3 in DNA: TGCGCCAGCAGCCAAGCGGGTCCAGCGGGCGCCTACGAGCAGTACTTC. Translating gives CASSQAGPAGAYEQYF.

Worth noting for this clonotype: A much larger clone lies a single base off, so this may be a read error. The rearrangement links TRBV7-9 to TRBJ1-1, with D maybe TRBD1 (5 bases). The CDR3 runs to 15 residues. CDR1 SEHNR and CDR2 FQNEAQ come from the germline V gene (reference sequence). Between the trimmed V and J ends, which lost 4 bases and 6 bases, there was a span of 18 bases. Here the CDR3 DNA reads TGTGCCAGCAGCTCGTACGGGACTATCGCACCTGAAGCTTTCTTT. It specifies CASSSYGTIAPEAFF.

This clonotype came up many times. The chain is built from TRBV19 and TRBJ2-6; D may be TRBD2 (5 bases). The CDR3 has 14 residues. Germline V gives CDR1 LNHDA, CDR2 SQIVND (reference sequence). V dropped 1 base and J dropped 11 bases, with 12 bases sitting between them. CDR3 DNA sequence: TGTGCCAGTAGTATAGGGGCAAGAGGGTACGTCCTGACTTTC. Translation gives CASSIGARGYVLTF.

The rearrangement links TRBV20-1 to TRBJ2-7, with D possibly matching TRBD2 (6 bases). The CDR3 is made up of 16 amino acids. Germline CDR1 and CDR2: DFQATT and SNEGSKA (reference sequence). Trimming removed 0 bases from V and 3 bases from J, with 18 bases in between. The CDR3 here is CSARDLGTHGGYEQYF. The CDR3 DNA is TGCAGTGCTAGAGATCTCGGGACTCACGGCGGCTACGAGCAGTACTTC.

This sequence joins TRBV6-1 and TRBJ2-1; D may be TRBD2 (5 bases). V lost 3 bases, J lost 0 bases, and 15 bases lay in between. The germline V gene has CDR1 MNHNS and CDR2 SASEGT. The CDR3 sequence is 17 residues long. The CDR3 region has the DNA TGTGCCAGCAGTGATCCGCCGGGCGGGTACTCCTACAATGAGCAGTTCTTC. This sequence encodes CASSDPPGGYSYNEQFF.

For this clonotype: A read error may be the cause here, since a much bigger clone is one base away. The rearrangement uses TRBV20-1 and TRBJ2-7; TRBD2 is a possible D gene (6 bases). The germline V and J ends were trimmed by 4 bases and 2 bases, with 18 bases remaining between them. Germline V gene sequence: CDR1 DFQATT, CDR2 SNEGSKA (reference sequence). The CDR3 runs 15 residues. The CDR3 nucleotides are TGCAGTGCTAACGACGGGGGAGGAAGCACCTACGAGCAGTACTTC. Residues: CSANDGGGSTYEQYF.